This record concerns one TCR beta chain sequence. No antigen is known for it. The sample holds no much larger clone one base away, and base qualities are not on file. Collaborating institutions collected whole blood in K2EDTA tubes following their own protocols. For TCRbeta analysis, collaborator samples were shipped as frozen whole blood, as isolated PBMCs, or as DNA extracted from either sample type. The CDR3 spans 14 residues, from the cysteine through the phenylalanine. The read is trimmed to its CDR3 DNA, 42 bases read in frame from base 1. CDR1 and CDR2 (SGHDT, YYEEEE) derive from the germline V gene. V is cut back by 5 bases and J by 10 bases, with 11 bases in the junction unmatched. This specimen belongs to a study of blood T cell repertoires in COVID-19 (TCRdb year 2020). General notes on the study: The collaborator samples originated in the United States, Italy and Spain and spanned the acute and convalescent phases of COVID-19. The prospective study material was composed of cDNA or gDNA derived from T cells, B-cell-depleted T cells, or PBMCs. Deeply sampled blood TCRbeta repertoires from subjects exposed to, actively infected with, or recovered from COVID-19 were included in the dataset. The repertoires were released in a freely available public database meant as a resource for research on the immune response to SARS-CoV-2. The samples were drawn from two sources: the first 160 participants of the ongoing ImmuneRACE study, and about 1,300 subjects contributed by 6 global collaborators. A de-identified subject ID, COVID-19 status, age in years and sex were almost always included in the sample metadata. HLA class I and class II types, where available, came from metadata supplied by the sample provider rather than from assay-based typing. What the research found in general, with its limitations: The amount of clinical and demographic metadata varied by source and participant and was provided uncurated.

TCRbeta CDR3 regions were amplified from genomic DNA using the immunoSEQ Assay, a bias-controlled multiplex PCR. The paper's data handling went like this. The number of nucleated cells in each sample was estimated from the amplification of reference gene primers within the assay. To quantify the absolute abundance of each unique TCRbeta CDR3 rearrangement, sequence reads were collapsed and filtered. For each sample, productive Simpson clonality was calculated by taking the square root of Simpson's diversity index across productive rearrangements. TCRdb limited this immuneACCESS table to in-frame rearrangements with V and J called. A share of clones is missing; checked studies link under half to unresolved V genes, and the rest is unexplained. V, J and clone size were drawn from that table, and D and trimming were deduced from the DNA. This sample has under 55,000 clones in its table, and approximately 81% of those were observed once. Together, the top ten hold about 2.6% of the sample.

This sequence was found in a man over 45 with acute or convalescent COVID-19. The rearranged chain carries TRBV5-6 and TRBJ1-4; TRBD1 fits 7 bases in the junction. The sequencing input was peripheral blood. The CDR3 protein is CASSASGTDVKLFF. The DNA is as follows: TGTGCCAGCAGTGCTTCCGGGACAGATGTAAAACTGTTTTTT.